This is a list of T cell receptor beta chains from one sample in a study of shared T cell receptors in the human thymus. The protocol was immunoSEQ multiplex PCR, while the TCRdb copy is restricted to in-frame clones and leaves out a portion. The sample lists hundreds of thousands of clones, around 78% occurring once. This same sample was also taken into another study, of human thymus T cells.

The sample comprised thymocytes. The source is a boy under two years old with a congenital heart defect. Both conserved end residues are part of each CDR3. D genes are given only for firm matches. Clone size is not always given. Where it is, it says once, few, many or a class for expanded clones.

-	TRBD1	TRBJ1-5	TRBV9	TGTGCCAGCAGTACCGGGACGGACAGGGAGAATCAGCCCCAGCATTTT	CASSTGTDRENQPQHF
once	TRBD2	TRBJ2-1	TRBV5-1	TGCGCCAGCACCCAGGGACTAGCGGGGTCAAGCTCCTACAATGAGCAGTTCTTC	CASTQGLAGSSSYNEQFF
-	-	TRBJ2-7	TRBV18	TGTGCCAGCTCACCTCAGCGGTCCAGGGGACGCGAAGACTACGAGCAGTACTTC	CASSPQRSRGREDYEQYF
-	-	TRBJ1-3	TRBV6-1	TGTGCCAGCAGTGACAGGGGTGGTGGAAACACCATATATTTT	CASSDRGGGNTIYF
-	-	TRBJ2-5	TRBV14	TGTGCCAGCAGCCCGGGTCAGCGGAAAGAGACCCAGTACTTC	CASSPGQRKETQYF
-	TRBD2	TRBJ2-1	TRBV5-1	TGCGCCAGCAGCCCATCCGGGACTAGGGTCGATGAGCAGTTCTTC	CASSPSGTRVDEQFF
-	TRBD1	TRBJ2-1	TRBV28	TGTGCCAGCAAACTGGGGACAGCCTACAATGAGCAGTTCTTC	CASKLGTAYNEQFF
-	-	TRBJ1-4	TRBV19	TGTGCCAGTAGTATAGCCCGGGAGACTAATGAAAAACTGTTTTTT	CASSIARETNEKLFF
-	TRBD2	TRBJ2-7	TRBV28	TGTGCCAGCAGTTTGCCGCGGGAGGACTACGAGCAGTACTTC	CASSLPREDYEQYF
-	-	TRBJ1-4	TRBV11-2	TGTGCCAGCAGCTTAGGGATCAGGGTCAGCGAAAAACTGTTTTTT	CASSLGIRVSEKLFF
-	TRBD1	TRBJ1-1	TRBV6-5	TGTGCCAGCAGTTCGACAGGGGCGAGCACTGAAGCTTTCTTT	CASSSTGASTEAFF
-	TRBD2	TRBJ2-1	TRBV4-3	TGCGCCAGCAGCCCCCTCGGGCCTAGCGGGAGGAGAGATTTGAATGAGCAGTTCTTC	CASSPLGPSGRRDLNEQFF
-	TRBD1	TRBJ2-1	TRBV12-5	TGTGCTAGTGGTTTGGCCCCCAGGGGGCGGGCAACCTACAATGAGCAGTTCTTC	CASGLAPRGRATYNEQFF
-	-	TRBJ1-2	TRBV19	TGTGCCAGTAGCCCACGCCTGACAGATTTCTATGGCTACACCTTC	CASSPRLTDFYGYTF
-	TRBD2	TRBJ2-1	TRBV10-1	TGCGCCAGCATGTCTGGAGAGCGGGACCACAATGAGCAGTTCTTC	CASMSGERDHNEQFF
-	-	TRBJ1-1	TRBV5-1	TGCGCCAGCAGCCCGACTGGGGGGGTCCCGAACACTGAAGCTTTCTTT	CASSPTGGVPNTEAFF
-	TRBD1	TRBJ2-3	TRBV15	TGTGCCACCAGCAGAGACAGGGGGTGGATAGATACGCAGTATTTT	CATSRDRGWIDTQYF
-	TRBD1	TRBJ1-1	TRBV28	TGTGCCAGCAGTACGCCGGGACAGCTGAACACTGAAGCTTTCTTT	CASSTPGQLNTEAFF
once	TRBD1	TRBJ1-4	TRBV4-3	TGCGCCAGCAGCCCGGACAGGGGGCGCGTTAATGAAAAACTGTTTTTT	CASSPDRGRVNEKLFF
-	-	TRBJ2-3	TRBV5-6	TGTGCCAGCAGCTTGGCAAAGGGGGCAGATACGCAGTATTTT	CASSLAKGADTQYF
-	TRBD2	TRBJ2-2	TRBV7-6	TGTGCCAGCAGCTTAGATCCCTCGGGAAGTAGCGGGAGGAACACCGGGGAGCTGTTTTTT	CASSLDPSGSSGRNTGELFF
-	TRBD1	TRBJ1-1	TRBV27	TGTGCCAGCAGTTTAGAGGGGGCAATGGACACTGAAGCTTTCTTT	CASSLEGAMDTEAFF
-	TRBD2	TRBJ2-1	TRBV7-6	TGTGCCAGCAGCTTAGCGGTGACTAGCGGGAGGGCGAGCTCCTACAATGAGCAGTTCTTC	CASSLAVTSGRASSYNEQFF
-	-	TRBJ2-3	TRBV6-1	TGTGCCAGCAGTATCGCGGGTACGCAGTATTTT	CASSIAGTQYF
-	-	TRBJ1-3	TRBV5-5	TGTGCCAGCAGCTTCTCGTCTCTGACTGAAAACACCATATATTTT	CASSFSSLTENTIYF
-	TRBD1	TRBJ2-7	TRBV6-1	TGTGCCAGACCCCAAAAAGGACAGGGCACCTACGAGCAGTACTTC	CARPQKGQGTYEQYF
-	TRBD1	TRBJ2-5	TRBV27	TGTGCCAGCAGAAACAGGGGGCAAGAGACCCAGTACTTC	CASRNRGQETQYF
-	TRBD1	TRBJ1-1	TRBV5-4	TGTGCCAGCAGCTTGCAGGGGGCGAGGAGGACTGAAGCTTTCTTT	CASSLQGARRTEAFF
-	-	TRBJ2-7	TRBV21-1	TGTGCCAGCAGCAAAGCGCTTTGGGAGGGAGCCCTCGAGCAGTACTTC	CASSKALWEGALEQYF
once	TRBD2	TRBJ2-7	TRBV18	TGTGCCAGCTCACTGGACGGCGGGGGAGAGCCTTCCTACGAGCAGTACTTC	CASSLDGGGEPSYEQYF
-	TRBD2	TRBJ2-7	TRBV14	TGTGCCAGCAGCCAAGATATCATGCCGGGGAGGGAGAGCTCCTACGAGCAGTACTTC	CASSQDIMPGRESSYEQYF
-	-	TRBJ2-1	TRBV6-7	TGTGCCAGCAGTAGGACATGCCTAAAGGATGAGCAGTTCTTC	CASSRTCLKDEQFF
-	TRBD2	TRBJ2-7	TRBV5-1	TGCGCCAGCAGCTTGGTGGCTAGCGGGAGGAGCGAGCAGTACTTC	CASSLVASGRSEQYF
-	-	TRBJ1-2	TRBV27	TGTGCCAGCAACCACAAGCGGAGGGATGGCTACACCTTC	CASNHKRRDGYTF
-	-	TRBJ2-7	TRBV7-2	TGTGCCAGCAGCCCCCCGTGGCGGGATCTCTGGGAGCAGTACTTC	CASSPPWRDLWEQYF
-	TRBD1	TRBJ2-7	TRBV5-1	TGCGCCAGCAGCTTGGGGACAGGATTCTACGAGCAGTACTTC	CASSLGTGFYEQYF
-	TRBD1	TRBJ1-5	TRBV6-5	TGTGCCAGCAGTTACGGACAGGGGAGCAATCAGCCCCAGCATTTT	CASSYGQGSNQPQHF
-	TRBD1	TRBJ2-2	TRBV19	TGTGCCAGTAGTGTAACGGACAGGGATCACACCGGGGAGCTGTTTTTT	CASSVTDRDHTGELFF
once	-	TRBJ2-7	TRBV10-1	TGCGCCAGCAGTGAGTCTCCTCCCCACGAGCAGTACTTC	CASSESPPHEQYF
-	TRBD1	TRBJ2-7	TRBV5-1	TGCGCCAGCAGCCCCACGGACAGGACGACCTACGAGCAGTACTTC	CASSPTDRTTYEQYF
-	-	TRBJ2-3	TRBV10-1	TGCGCCAGCAGGAAGGGAGGTACGCAGTATTTT	CASRKGGTQYF
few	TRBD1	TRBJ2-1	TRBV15	TGTGCCACCAGCAGAGTGGAAAGGGACAGGGCCCCCCGGGGGGAATACAATGAGCAGTTCTTC	CATSRVERDRAPRGEYNEQFF
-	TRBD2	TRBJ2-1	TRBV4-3	TGCGCCAGCAGCCAAGATGGGGTAGAGAGCGGGAGTTACAATGAGCAGTTCTTC	CASSQDGVESGSYNEQFF
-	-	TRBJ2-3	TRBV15	TGTGCCACCACGGGAGAGAGGGGCTCGTCAGATACGCAGTATTTT	CATTGERGSSDTQYF
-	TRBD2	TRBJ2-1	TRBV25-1	TGTGCCAGTCAACTAGCGGGATTGAACAATGAGCAGTTCTTC	CASQLAGLNNEQFF
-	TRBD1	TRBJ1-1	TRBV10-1	TGCGCCAGCAGTGAGTCGATTGGGACAGGGAACACTGAAGCTTTCTTT	CASSESIGTGNTEAFF
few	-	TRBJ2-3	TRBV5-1	TGCGCCAGCAGCTGGAGGGGAGATTCTAGCACAGATACGCAGTATTTT	CASSWRGDSSTDTQYF
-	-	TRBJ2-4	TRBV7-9	TGTGCCAGCAGCACTAGCCCCAAGCAGGGCCCGGGGGCCAAAAACATTCAGTACTTC	CASSTSPKQGPGAKNIQYF
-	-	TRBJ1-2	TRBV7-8	TGTGCCAGCAGCGGGCGTATCATTAAAGGCTACACCTTC	CASSGRIIKGYTF
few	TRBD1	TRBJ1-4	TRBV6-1	TGTGCCAGCAGTATACAGGGGGAAGCTAATGAAAAACTGTTTTTT	CASSIQGEANEKLFF
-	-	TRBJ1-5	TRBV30	TGTGCCTGGAAGGGTACGGACTCCACAGATACGCAGCATTTT	CAWKGTDSTDTQHF
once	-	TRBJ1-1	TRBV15	TGTGCCACCAGCAGGGTTAGGAACACTGAAGCTTTCTTT	CATSRVRNTEAFF
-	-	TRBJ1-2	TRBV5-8	TGTGCCAGCAGCTTGGTGGGCAGGGGAACCCCCGGCCCCACAAGTGGCTACACCTTC	CASSLVGRGTPGPTSGYTF
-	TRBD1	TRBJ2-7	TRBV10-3	TGTGCCAGCGCAGGACAGGGGAACGAGCAGTACTTC	CASAGQGNEQYF
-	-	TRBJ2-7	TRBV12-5	TGTGCTAGTGGTTTCCCTCACGGGAACAAATACGAGCAGTACTTC	CASGFPHGNKYEQYF